A single sample is the source of the 25 T cell receptor beta chains below, sequenced in a study of shared clonotypes between healthy human individuals. Measured with immunoSEQ multiplex PCR; TCRdb has only the in-frame clones, and not every one. The profile covers approximately 2,000,000 clones, with around 93% appearing a single time and more than 1.5% taken by the ten largest. Naive-designated CD8 cells lacked CD45RO, were positively enriched for CCR7, and omitted terminally differentiated effector memory CD45RA+ cells. The specimen was naive CD8+ T cells from PBMCs. The receptors shown here come from a man aged 18 to 29 in good health. Some clones in this sample may be carry-over from other donors' samples.

The rearrangement joins TRBV7-3 to TRBJ2-1; 12 bases fit TRBD2. The germline V gene has CDR1 SGHTA and CDR2 FQGTGA. There are 14 residues in the CDR3. V lost 2 bases and J lost 14; bases outside the gene matches: 7. The CDR3, as DNA: TGTGCCAGCAGCTTATCTCCTAGCGGGAGGGATAAGTTCTTC. As protein: CASSLSPSGRDKFF.

This chain connects TRBV27 to TRBJ2-7; 7 bases match TRBD2. There are 14 residues in the CDR3. J lost 5 bases, V lost 5 bases, and 9 bases had no gene match. Germline V CDR1 and CDR2: MNHEY, SMNVEV (reference sequence). CDR3 residues: CASSVRLASDEQYF. Written as DNA, the CDR3 is TGTGCCAGCAGTGTTCGACTAGCATCGGACGAGCAGTACTTC.

A single count supports this clone. The chain employs TRBV6-5 and TRBJ1-2; D possibly corresponds to TRBD1 (5 bases). With 2 bases removed from V and 8 bases from J, the gap between germline ends came to 21 bases. Germline lookup yields CDR1 MNHEY and CDR2 SVGAGI. CDR3 size: 16 residues. The CDR3: CASSYSYDRDGVGYTF. Written as DNA, the CDR3 is TGTGCCAGCAGTTACAGCTATGATCGGGACGGGGTCGGCTACACCTTC.

This chain joins TRBV28 and TRBJ2-1, with 11 bases aligning to TRBD1. CDR3 length equals 17 residues. Germline V gene lookup returns CDR1 MDHEN and CDR2 SYDVKM. V dropped 4 bases and J dropped 4; count of bases not matched to a gene: 9. DNA of the CDR3: TGTGCCAGCAGTTCCCGCCGCCGGGACAGGGGGTACAATGAGCAGTTCTTC. It encodes CASSSRRRDRGYNEQFF.

The chain couples TRBV7-3 to TRBJ2-5; 8 bases align to TRBD2. Germline CDR1 reads SGHTA; CDR2 reads FQGTGA. The J segment lost 5 bases and the V segment lost 5 bases, leaving 10 bases of the junction unmatched. The CDR3 loop spans 15 amino acids. CDR3 in DNA: TGTGCCAGCAGCCCCCTAGCGGGTTGGGGGGAGACCCAGTACTTC. Translating it yields CASSPLAGWGETQYF. The full variable domain, completed using reference TRBV7-3 and TRBJ2-5, is GAGVSQTPSNKVTEKGKYVELRCDPISGHTALYWYRQSLGQGPEFLIYFQGTGAADDSGLPNDRFFAVRPEGSVSTLKIQRTERGDSAVYLCASSPLAGWGETQYFGPGTRLLVL.

The chain has TRBV12-5 and TRBJ2-1, with TRBD2 matching over 10 bases. Germline CDR1 and CDR2: LGHNT and FRNRAP. This CDR3 has 14 residues. Trimming removed 5 bases from V and 3 bases from J; junction bases left unmatched: 1. The CDR3 region is CASGPSGGYNEQFF. The CDR3 DNA reads as TGTGCTAGTGGTCCTAGCGGGGGCTACAATGAGCAGTTCTTC.

The chain uses TRBV4-1 and TRBJ2-7; 8 bases agree with TRBD2. The CDR3 is 17 residues long. Germline loops: CDR1 MGHRA, CDR2 YSYEKL. V shed 0 bases, J shed 1 base, and the junction held 8 bases outside the gene matches. CDR3 region: CASSQEAPLAGSYEQYF. In DNA form, the CDR3 reads TGCGCCAGCAGCCAAGAAGCGCCCCTAGCGGGTTCCTACGAGCAGTACTTC.

The chain is built from TRBV6-6 and TRBJ2-5; D call uncertain. The ends were cut back, 6 bases at V and 5 bases at J, with 19 bases in the middle. CDR3 size: 15 residues. Germline-derived CDR1 and CDR2 are MNHNY and SVGAGI (reference sequence). The CDR3 is CASRPPGLLFETQYF. The CDR3, as DNA: TGTGCCAGCAGGCCACCCGGGCTCCTCTTCGAGACCCAGTACTTC.

CDR3 in DNA: TGTGCCAGCAGCATGACTGCGGCCTACACAGATACGCAGTATTTT. The encoded protein is CASSMTAAYTDTQYF. This rearrangement joins TRBV27 to TRBJ2-3; D remains unclear. V was pared by 6 bases and J by 2 bases, with 15 bases between. Germline-derived CDR1 and CDR2 are MNHEY and SMNVEV (reference sequence). CDR3 length: 15 amino acids.

Here the CDR3 reads CASGQGPGEQYF. The DNA for the CDR3 is TGTGCCAGTGGACAGGGGCCGGGGGAGCAGTACTTC. The genes are TRBV6-5 and TRBJ2-7, with 9 bases fitting TRBD1. The CDR3 runs to 12 residues. J was trimmed by 7 bases and V by 9 bases; bases with no gene match: 7. Per the germline V gene, CDR1 is MNHEY and CDR2 is SVGAGI.

The rearrangement joins TRBV5-1 to TRBJ2-1; D might be TRBD1 (5 bases). This CDR3 comprises 16 residues. Trimming pared 0 bases from V and 4 bases from J, leaving 14 bases between. Germline V CDR1 and CDR2: SGHRS, YFSETQ. The CDR3 DNA follows: TGCGCCAGCAGCTTGGGGTGGGGCAATCGATACAATGAGCAGTTCTTC. This gives the protein CASSLGWGNRYNEQFF.

V gene TRBV27 combines with J gene TRBJ2-2; D possibly uses TRBD1 or TRBD2 (5 bases each). Germline V lookup: CDR1 MNHEY, CDR2 SMNVEV (reference sequence). V was clipped by 2 bases and J by 4 bases, with 14 bases between them. The CDR3 covers 16 residues. The CDR3 region is CASSLRGREITGELFF. Written as DNA, the CDR3 is TGTGCCAGCAGTTTACGGGGCAGGGAGATCACCGGGGAGCTGTTTTTT.

The chain is built from TRBV27 and TRBJ1-5, with a possible D match to TRBD1 (5 bases). V lost 8 bases, J lost 5 bases, and 16 bases lay in between. CDR1 and CDR2 (germline): MNHEY, SMNVEV (reference sequence). This CDR3 contains 14 residues. CDR3 loop: CASGPMGPDQPQHF. The CDR3 region has the DNA TGTGCCAGCGGTCCCATGGGGCCCGATCAGCCCCAGCATTTT.

V usage is TRBV11-2 and J usage is TRBJ2-5; possibly TRBD2 for D (6 bases). Germline V gene sequence: CDR1 SGHAT, CDR2 FQNNGV. The CDR3 loop spans 12 amino acids. The ends were cut back, 5 bases at V and 4 bases at J, with 8 bases in the middle. The CDR3 protein is CASSRRGETQYF. The CDR3 DNA sequence: TGTGCCAGCAGCAGGAGGGGAGAGACCCAGTACTTC.

This rearrangement joins TRBV28 to TRBJ1-2; TRBD1 might be the D (6 bases). Trimming removed 3 bases at V and 9 bases at J, with 11 bases between. The length of the CDR3 is 12 residues. Germline V lookup: CDR1 MDHEN, CDR2 SYDVKM. The CDR3 coding sequence is TGTGCCAGCAGTTTTCCGGGGACAAGCTACACCTTC. This translates into CASSFPGTSYTF.

Notes on this clone: The sample contains more than one DNA sequence encoding this CDR3. The chain uses TRBV7-9 and TRBJ1-5, with D unclear. This CDR3 comprises 12 residues. CDR1 is SEHNR and CDR2 is FQNEAQ in the germline V gene (reference sequence). V lost 4 bases and J lost 4, with 5 bases in between. The CDR3 coding sequence is TGTGCCAGCAGCTCCACTAATCAGCCCCAGCATTTT. This encodes CASSSTNQPQHF.

V is TRBV9 and J is TRBJ1-1, with 7 bases that match TRBD1. The V gene's germline CDR1 is SGDLS and CDR2 YYNGEE. The CDR3 contains 16 residues. The J segment lost 4 bases and the V segment lost 4 bases, leaving 13 bases of the junction unmatched. CDR3 protein: CASSPTGKDSSTEAFF. The CDR3 DNA is TGTGCCAGCAGCCCGACAGGGAAGGACTCGAGCACTGAAGCTTTCTTT.

In this sample, this clone turned up once. The chain recombines TRBV6-5 with TRBJ2-1, with a possible D match to TRBD2 (6 bases). The CDR3 contains 13 residues. The V gene lost 0 bases and the J gene lost 10 bases, with 10 bases spanning the gap. Germline loops: CDR1 MNHEY, CDR2 SVGAGI. CDR3 coding DNA: TGTGCCAGCAGTTACTCGTGGCGGGGCGAGCAGTTCTTC. It is translated as CASSYSWRGEQFF.

The genes are TRBV14 and TRBJ2-3; D is undetermined. Trimming took 3 bases from V and 6 from J, leaving 10 bases between them. Germline CDR1 SGHDN, CDR2 FVKESK. This CDR3 comprises 13 residues. The CDR3 sequence is CASSHTPADTQYF. As DNA, the CDR3 is TGTGCCAGCAGCCATACCCCAGCGGATACGCAGTATTTT.

This chain joins TRBV4-1 and TRBJ2-2; D is possibly TRBD1 or TRBD2 (5 bases each). Trimming removed 1 base from V and 7 bases from J, with 16 bases in between. The length of the CDR3 is 16 residues. Germline CDR1 reads MGHRA; CDR2 reads YSYEKL. The CDR3 DNA is TGCGCCAGCAGCCAAGTATGGGGGATGAGAGGCGGGGAGCTGTTTTTT. This encodes CASSQVWGMRGGELFF.

The chain couples TRBV4-2 to TRBJ1-1; D gene uncertain. CDR3 size: 16 residues. Deletions cut 0 bases from V and 5 bases from J, with 16 bases between. Germline CDR1 is LGHNA and CDR2 is YNFKEQ. CDR3 residues: CASSQDKGSMGTEAFF. The CDR3 DNA reads TGTGCCAGCAGCCAAGATAAAGGGAGCATGGGGACTGAAGCTTTCTTT.

The chain recombines TRBV9 with TRBJ2-2, with D unresolved. CDR1 and CDR2 from the germline V gene are SGDLS and YYNGEE. The V end was cut by 2 bases, the J end by 4 bases, with 12 bases between. The CDR3 sequence is 15 residues long. CDR3 nucleotide sequence: TGTGCCAGCAGCGTCGAAGGGATGGGCACCGGGGAGCTGTTTTTT. It translates to CASSVEGMGTGELFF. Full variable domain (rest looked up from reference TRBV9 and TRBJ2-2): DSGVTQTPKHLITATGQRVTLRCSPRSGDLSVYWYQQSLDQGLQFLIQYYNGEERAKGNILERFSAQQFPDLHSELNLSSLELGDSALYFCASSVEGMGTGELFFGEGSRLTVL.

J is TRBJ2-5 and V is TRBV7-2, with 11 bases matching TRBD2. V trimming: 5 bases; J trimming: 7 bases; junction bases outside the gene matches: 9. Germline V gene sequence: CDR1 SGHTA, CDR2 FQGNSA. This CDR3 spans 15 amino acids. The CDR3 DNA reads TGTGCCAGCAGCGAGGATAGCGGGAGGGTGGGGACCCAGTACTTC. This encodes CASSEDSGRVGTQYF.

The chain employs TRBV6-5 and TRBJ1-5; a possible D gene is TRBD1 (6 bases). The CDR3 runs 15 residues. V dropped 0 bases and J dropped 4 bases, with 10 bases sitting between them. Per germline, CDR1 MNHEY and CDR2 SVGAGI. CDR3: CASSYSRGANQPQHF. The CDR3 DNA follows: TGTGCCAGCAGTTACTCCCGGGGGGCTAATCAGCCCCAGCATTTT.

The genes are TRBV5-8 and TRBJ2-5, with TRBD2 matching over 9 bases. The CDR3 has 15 amino acids. Germline V lookup: CDR1 SGHTS, CDR2 YDEGEE. V shed 4 bases and J 5 bases; nucleotides not matched to a gene: 9. This chain's CDR3 is CASSALAGVWETQYF. The CDR3 DNA follows: TGTGCCAGCAGCGCCTTAGCGGGAGTGTGGGAGACCCAGTACTTC.